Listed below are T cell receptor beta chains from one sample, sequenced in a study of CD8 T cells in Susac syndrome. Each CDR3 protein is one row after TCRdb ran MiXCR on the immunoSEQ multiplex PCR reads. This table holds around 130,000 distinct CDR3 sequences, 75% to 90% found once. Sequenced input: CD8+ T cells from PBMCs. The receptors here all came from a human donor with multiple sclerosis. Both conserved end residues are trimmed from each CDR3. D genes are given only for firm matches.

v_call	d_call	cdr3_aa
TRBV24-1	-	ATSDKGNTGELF
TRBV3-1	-	ASSQGPPYYGYT
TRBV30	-	AWSDGGNNSPLH
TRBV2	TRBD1	ASQPTTGERQPQH
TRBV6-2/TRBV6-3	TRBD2	ASSYASGRTDTQY
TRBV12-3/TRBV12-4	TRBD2	ASSAIAGGPYEQF
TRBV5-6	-	ASSLSLTVNEQF
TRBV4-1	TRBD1	ASSQDPGQGDRLGGYT
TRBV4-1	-	ASSQDPGRANTIY
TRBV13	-	ASSLGPGQPNTEAF
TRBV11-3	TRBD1	ASSLGDRGALYNEQF
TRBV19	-	ASSGRTTYEQY
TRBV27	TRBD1	ASSLNPGGKTEAF
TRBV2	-	ASSESGWNTGELF
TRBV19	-	ASRPGNTEAF
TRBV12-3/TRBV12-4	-	ASSSDQGVEF